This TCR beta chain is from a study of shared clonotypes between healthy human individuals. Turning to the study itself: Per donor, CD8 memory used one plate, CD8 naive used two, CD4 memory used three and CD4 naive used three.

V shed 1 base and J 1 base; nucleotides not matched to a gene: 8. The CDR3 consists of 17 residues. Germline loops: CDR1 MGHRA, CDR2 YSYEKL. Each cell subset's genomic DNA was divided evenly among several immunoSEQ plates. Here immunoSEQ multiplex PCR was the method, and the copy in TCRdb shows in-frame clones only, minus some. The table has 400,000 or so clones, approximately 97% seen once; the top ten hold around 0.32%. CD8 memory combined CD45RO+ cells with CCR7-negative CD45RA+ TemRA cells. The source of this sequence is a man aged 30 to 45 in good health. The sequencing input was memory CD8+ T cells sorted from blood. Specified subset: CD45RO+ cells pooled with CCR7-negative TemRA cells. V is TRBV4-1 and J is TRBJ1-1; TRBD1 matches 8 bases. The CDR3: CASSQGPTGAKNTEAFF. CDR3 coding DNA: TGCGCCAGCAGCCAAGGACCGACAGGGGCTAAGAACACTGAAGCTTTCTTT.